The 17 T cell receptor beta chains below come from one sample, sequenced in a study of cytomegalovirus exposure and HLA in healthy donors. It was with 60 Vbeta and 13 Jbeta primers that the PCR ran. Method: immunoSEQ multiplex PCR; TCRdb's copy keeps in-frame clones and lacks some. The table has roughly 100,000 clones, over 80% seen once. The sequencing sample was made of PBMCs. The receptor source for this set is a man aged 35-49 years in good health and CMV-seronegative.

V usage is TRBV13 and J usage is TRBJ2-7, with D tentatively TRBD1 (6 bases). The V end was cut by 6 bases, the J end by 2 bases, with 11 bases between. Germline lookup yields CDR1 PRHDT and CDR2 FYEKMQ (reference sequence). CDR3 length: 13 amino acids. Here the CDR3 reads CASSQDRTYEQYF. The CDR3 bases are TGTGCCAGCAGTCAGGACAGAACCTACGAGCAGTACTTC.

The rearrangement links TRBV6-1 to TRBJ1-1; 8 bases match TRBD1. V dropped 7 bases and J dropped 2; count of bases not matched to a gene: 6. CDR1 and CDR2 (germline): MNHNS, SASEGT. CDR3 size: 14 residues. CDR3 in amino acids: CASNYQGANTEAFF. The CDR3 region has the DNA TGTGCCAGCAACTATCAGGGGGCCAACACTGAAGCTTTCTTT.

This clone was found once. Relative to the germline gene, one junction end is altered; a read error may explain this. The sample has other DNA sequences that encode this CDR3 too. The rearrangement joins TRBV13 to TRBJ1-1; tentatively, D is TRBD1 (6 bases). Germline V gene data show CDR1 as PRHDT and CDR2 as FYEKMQ (reference sequence). This CDR3 is built from 13 residues. DNA of the CDR3: TGTGCCAGCAGCTTAACAGGGATCACTGAAGCCTTCTTT. Amino acids: CASSLTGITEAFF. The full variable domain, its missing parts supplied by reference TRBV13 and TRBJ1-1, is AAGVIQSPRHLIKEKRETATLKCYPIPRHDTVYWYQQGPGQDPQFLISFYEKMQSDKGSIPDRFSAQQFSDYHSELNMSSLELGDSALYFCASSLTGITEAFFGQGTRLTVV.

The chain links TRBV6-5 to TRBJ2-5; D uncertain. The V gene lost 5 bases and the J gene lost 3 bases, with 16 bases spanning the gap. CDR1 is MNHEY, CDR2 SVGAGI, per germline. The CDR3 is made up of 15 amino acids. CDR3 in amino acids: CASSAPRLVEETQYF. The CDR3 DNA follows: TGTGCCAGCAGTGCGCCGAGGCTGGTGGAAGAGACCCAGTACTTC.

The J gene is TRBJ2-2, the V gene TRBV2; 10 bases align to TRBD2. The CDR3 is 21 residues long. Germline loops: CDR1 SNHLY, CDR2 FYNNEI. The trim removed 4 bases at V and 2 bases at J, leaving 19 bases unmatched. For the CDR3, the DNA is TGTGCCAGCAGTGGTCCGGCCGTGGGATCACTAGCGGGGCCTAACACCGGGGAGCTGTTTTTT. This encodes CASSGPAVGSLAGPNTGELFF.

This chain connects TRBV28 to TRBJ1-6; D call uncertain. V was trimmed by 6 bases and J by 0 bases, leaving 12 bases between them. This CDR3 has 16 residues. Germline values: CDR1 MDHEN, CDR2 SYDVKM. In nucleotides, the CDR3 is TGTGCCAGCAGGGAGGAGTTGAGCTCCTATAATTCACCCCTCCACTTT. Amino acid sequence: CASREELSSYNSPLHF.

This sequence joins TRBV6-5 and TRBJ1-1; the D gene is possibly TRBD1 (5 bases). Germline CDR1 and CDR2: MNHEY and SVGAGI. The CDR3 loop spans 14 amino acids. Trimming stripped 7 bases from V and 0 bases from J, with 12 bases between. The CDR3 nucleotides read TGTGCCAGCAAGGCGGGGGGAGTGAACACTGAAGCTTTCTTT. Its translation is CASKAGGVNTEAFF.

The CDR3 DNA sequence: TGCGCCAGCAGCCGGAACAGGGTATCCACCGGGGAGCTGTTTTTT. It encodes CASSRNRVSTGELFF. The chain carries TRBV4-3 and TRBJ2-2; TRBD1 might be the D (6 bases). Germline V gene lookup returns CDR1 LGHNA and CDR2 YSLEER. The CDR3 runs to 15 residues. V lost 4 bases and J lost 4, with 13 bases in between.

The chain couples TRBV6-6 to TRBJ2-7; 7 bases map to TRBD1. The CDR3 runs to 14 residues. Germline assignment: CDR1 MNHNY and CDR2 SVGAGI (reference sequence). J gave up 3 bases and V 5 bases, and 7 bases lay outside the gene matches. The CDR3 nucleotides are TGTGCCAGCAGTGCTCCGGGACAGAGCTACGAGCAGTACTTC. Translation: CASSAPGQSYEQYF.

The V gene is TRBV20-1, the J gene TRBJ1-1; perhaps TRBD1 as D (6 bases). CDR3 length: 11 residues. Trimming took off 3 bases at V and 6 bases at J, with 8 bases between the two ends. Germline V gene sequence: CDR1 DFQATT, CDR2 SNEGSKA (reference sequence). CDR3 loop: CSARPGAEAFF. CDR3 DNA sequence: TGCAGTGCTAGGCCAGGGGCTGAAGCTTTCTTT.

Comments on this clone: At the DNA level, this CDR3 is encoded by other sequences in the same sample as well. The V and J genes are TRBV19 and TRBJ2-7, with D possibly TRBD1 on 5 matching bases. V was clipped by 1 base and J by 3 bases, with 7 bases between them. CDR1 LNHDA and CDR2 SQIVND come from the germline V gene (reference sequence). The CDR3 has 13 amino acids. CDR3 nucleotide sequence: TGTGCCAGTAGTATAGGGGGCAGCTACGAGCAGTACTTC. Its protein is CASSIGGSYEQYF.

The rearrangement uses TRBV11-2 and TRBJ2-1; 7 bases align to TRBD2. J lost 4 bases, V lost 5 bases, and 8 bases had no gene match. The CDR3 has 15 amino acids. The V gene's germline CDR1 is SGHAT and CDR2 FQNNGV. The CDR3 DNA reads TGTGCCAGCAGCCCCCCGAGCGGGGATTACAATGAGCAGTTCTTC. It specifies CASSPPSGDYNEQFF.

The chain has TRBV29-1 and TRBJ2-3; D remains ambiguous. The CDR3 spans 10 residues. Germline V CDR1 and CDR2: SQVTM, ANQGSEA. The V end was cut by 8 bases, the J end by 5 bases, with 8 bases between. This CDR3 is CSSQKDTQYF. In DNA, the CDR3 is TGCAGCTCTCAGAAAGATACGCAGTATTTT.

The chain recombines TRBV5-1 with TRBJ1-4; 8 bases fit TRBD1. Germline trimming cut 3 bases from V and 3 bases from J; bases unmatched to any gene: 1. The germline V gene encodes CDR1 SGHRS and CDR2 YFSETQ. CDR3 length: 14 amino acids. The CDR3 protein is CASSSTGANEKLFF. In nucleotides, the CDR3 is TGCGCCAGCAGCTCGACAGGGGCTAATGAAAAACTGTTTTTT.

V gene TRBV11-3 combines with J gene TRBJ2-3; D is possibly TRBD2 (5 bases). With 5 bases removed from V and 2 bases from J, the gap between germline ends came to 14 bases. CDR3 length equals 15 residues. Per germline, CDR1 SGHNT and CDR2 YENEEA. The CDR3 coding sequence is TGTGCCAGCAGCCTTAGCGACCACCCCACAGATACGCAGTATTTT. It codes for CASSLSDHPTDTQYF.

The V and J genes are TRBV5-4 and TRBJ2-1; the match to TRBD2 covers 8 bases. Germline V gene data show CDR1 as SGHNT and CDR2 as YYREEE (reference sequence). The trim removed 4 bases at V and 9 bases at J, leaving 9 bases unmatched. The length of the CDR3 is 14 residues. CDR3 loop: CASSPSGGVGEQFF. In DNA form, the CDR3 reads TGTGCCAGCAGCCCTTCCGGGGGGGTCGGTGAGCAGTTCTTC.

This clone has a single count. The chain joins TRBV30 to TRBJ1-3; 7 bases are shared with TRBD1. This CDR3 contains 18 residues. J gave up 0 bases and V 2 bases, and 13 bases lay outside the gene matches. Germline lookup yields CDR1 GTSNPN and CDR2 SVGIG (reference sequence). CDR3 amino acids: CAWSSVRWGQRSGNTIYF. In DNA, the CDR3 is TGTGCCTGGAGTTCGGTCAGATGGGGACAGCGCTCTGGAAACACCATATATTTT.